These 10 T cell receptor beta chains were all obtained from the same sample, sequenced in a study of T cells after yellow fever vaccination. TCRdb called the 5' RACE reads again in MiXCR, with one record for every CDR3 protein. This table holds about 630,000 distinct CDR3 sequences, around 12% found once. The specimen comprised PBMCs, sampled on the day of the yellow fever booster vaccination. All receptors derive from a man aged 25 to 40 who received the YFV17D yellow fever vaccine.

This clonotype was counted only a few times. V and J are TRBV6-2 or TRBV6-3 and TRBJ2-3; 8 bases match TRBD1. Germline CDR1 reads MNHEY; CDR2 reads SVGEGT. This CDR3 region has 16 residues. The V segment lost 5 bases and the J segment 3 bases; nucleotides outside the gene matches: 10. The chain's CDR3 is CASSPAGQGPTDTQYF. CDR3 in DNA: TGTGCCAGCAGTCCAGCCGGACAGGGTCCGACAGATACGCAGTATTTT.

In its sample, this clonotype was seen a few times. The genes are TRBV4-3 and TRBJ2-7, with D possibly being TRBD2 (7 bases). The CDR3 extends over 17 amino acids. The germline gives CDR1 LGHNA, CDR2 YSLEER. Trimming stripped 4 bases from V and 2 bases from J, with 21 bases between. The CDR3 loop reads CASSPLWGGELAYEQYF. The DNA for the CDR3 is TGCGCCAGCAGCCCCCTATGGGGGGGCGAGCTGGCCTACGAGCAGTACTTC.

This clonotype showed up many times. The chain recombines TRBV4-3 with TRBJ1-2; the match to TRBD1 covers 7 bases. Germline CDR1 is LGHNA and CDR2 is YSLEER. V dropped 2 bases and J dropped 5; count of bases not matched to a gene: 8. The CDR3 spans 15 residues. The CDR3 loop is CASSQRLTGEYGYTF. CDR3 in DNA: TGCGCCAGCAGCCAAAGGCTCACAGGGGAATATGGCTACACCTTC.

The CDR3 reads CASSLWDGREQYF. The CDR3 nucleotides read TGTGCCAGCAGCTTATGGGACGGGCGAGAACAGTACTTC. The chain employs TRBV7-2 and TRBJ2-7; D tentatively fits TRBD1 or TRBD2 (5 bases each). The CDR3 length is 13 residues. Germline V CDR1 and CDR2: SGHTA, FQGNSA. Between the trimmed V and J ends, which lost 2 bases and 10 bases, there was a span of 15 bases.

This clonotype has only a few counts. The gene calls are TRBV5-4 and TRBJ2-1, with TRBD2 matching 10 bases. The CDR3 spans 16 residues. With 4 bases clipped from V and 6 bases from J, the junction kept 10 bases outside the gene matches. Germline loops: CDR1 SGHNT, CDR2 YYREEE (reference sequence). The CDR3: CASSQSGTSVSNEQFF. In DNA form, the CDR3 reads TGTGCCAGCAGCCAATCCGGGACTAGCGTCAGCAATGAGCAGTTCTTC.

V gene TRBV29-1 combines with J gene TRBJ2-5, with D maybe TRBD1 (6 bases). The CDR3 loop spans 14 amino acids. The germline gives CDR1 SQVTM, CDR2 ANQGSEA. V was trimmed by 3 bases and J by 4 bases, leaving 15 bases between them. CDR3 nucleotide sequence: TGCAGCGTTGAGGTATCCAGGGGTCGAGAGACCCAGTACTTC. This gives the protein CSVEVSRGRETQYF.

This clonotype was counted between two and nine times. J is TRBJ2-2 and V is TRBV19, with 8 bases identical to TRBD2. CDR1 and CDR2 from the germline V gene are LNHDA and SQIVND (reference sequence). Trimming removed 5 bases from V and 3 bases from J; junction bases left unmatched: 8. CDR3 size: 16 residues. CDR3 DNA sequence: TGTGCCAGTAGTCCCCGACTAGCGCGGGACACCGGGGAGCTGTTTTTT. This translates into CASSPRLARDTGELFF.

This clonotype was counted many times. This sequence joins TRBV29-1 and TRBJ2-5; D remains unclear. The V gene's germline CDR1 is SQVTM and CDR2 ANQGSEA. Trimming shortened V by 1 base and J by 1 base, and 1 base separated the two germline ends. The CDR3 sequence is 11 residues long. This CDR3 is CSVEVQETQYF. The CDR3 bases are TGCAGCGTTGAAGTCCAAGAGACCCAGTACTTC.

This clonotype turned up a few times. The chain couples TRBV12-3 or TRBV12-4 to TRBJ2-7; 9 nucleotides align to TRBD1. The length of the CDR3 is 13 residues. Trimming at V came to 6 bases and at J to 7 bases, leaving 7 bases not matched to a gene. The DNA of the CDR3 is TGTGCCAGCAGCTGGGACAGGGTGGGGGAGCAGTACTTC. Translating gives CASSWDRVGEQYF.

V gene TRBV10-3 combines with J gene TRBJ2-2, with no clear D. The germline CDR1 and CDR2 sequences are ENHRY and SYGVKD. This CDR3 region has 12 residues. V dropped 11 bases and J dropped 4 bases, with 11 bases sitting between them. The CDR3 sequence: CALGGATGELFF. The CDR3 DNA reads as TGTGCCTTAGGCGGAGCCACCGGGGAGCTGTTTTTT.